The next 13 T cell receptor beta chains were all read from a single sample in a study of CD8 T cells in ankylosing spondylitis. General study points: Characteristic of ankylosing spondylitis blood, it appeared, was a TCR beta motif comprising several highly homologous variants.

Antigens of these TCRs are unknown. TCRdb recomputed calls from the 5' RACE reads with MiXCR, one row per CDR3 protein. The sample has 350,000 to 450,000 distinct CDR3 sequences, roughly 25% seen once; the top ten hold 0.85% to 1%. Sequencing was performed on blood, either unsorted or a sorted T cell fraction (not recorded which). Receptors were obtained from a male donor with ankylosing spondylitis.

This clonotype was counted between two and nine times. CDR3 nucleotides: TGTGCCAGCACCCTGGACAGGGGTGGCTACACCTTC. The encoded protein is CASTLDRGGYTF. The chain carries TRBV7-2 and TRBJ1-2, with TRBD1 matching 9 bases. The CDR3 sequence is 12 residues long. Trimming cost V 7 bases and J 7 bases; bases outside gene matches: 4. Germline V gives CDR1 SGHTA, CDR2 FQGNSA.

The chain uses TRBV15 and TRBJ2-1; D is unresolved. The CDR3 contains 17 residues. V shed 1 base and J shed 0 bases, with 13 bases lying between them. Germline V CDR1 and CDR2: LNHNV, YYDKDF (reference sequence). The CDR3 coding sequence is TGTGCCACCAGCAGAGTAGACGGCTCGAGCTCCTACAATGAGCAGTTCTTC. This sequence encodes CATSRVDGSSSYNEQFF.

The chain uses TRBV7-4 and TRBJ2-7; the D gene is possibly TRBD1 (5 bases). Germline lookup yields CDR1 SGHVT and CDR2 SQSDAQ. The CDR3 covers 14 residues. V lost 1 base and J lost 2, with 9 bases in between. For the CDR3, the DNA is TGTGCCAGCAGCTTAGAGGTGACAGCCTACGAGCAGTACTTC. Translating gives CASSLEVTAYEQYF.

The chain uses TRBV5-6 and TRBJ2-7, with D uncertain. Trimming took off 1 base at V and 3 bases at J, with 5 bases between the two ends. Germline V gives CDR1 SGHDT, CDR2 YYEEEE. CDR3 length equals 12 residues. The CDR3 DNA is TGTGCCAGCAGCTTGAGGGACTACGAGCAGTACTTC. This gives the protein CASSLRDYEQYF.

This clonotype was counted between two and nine times. The chain links TRBV5-6 to TRBJ2-7, with 10 bases matching TRBD1. Per germline, CDR1 SGHDT and CDR2 YYEEEE. CDR3 size: 14 residues. V shed 6 bases, J shed 6 bases, and the junction held 9 bases outside the gene matches. In DNA, the CDR3 is TGTGCCAGCACCCCGGGACAGGGGTTTCGCGAGCAGTACGTC. It codes for CASTPGQGFREQYV.

The chain couples TRBV5-6 to TRBJ2-7, with TRBD1 as a possible D gene (5 bases). The CDR3 spans 16 residues. Trimming stripped 4 bases from V and 2 bases from J, with 19 bases between. Germline CDR1 SGHDT, CDR2 YYEEEE. The CDR3 DNA sequence: TGTGCCAGCAGCAGAACCCCGGTCGACAGACCCTACGAGCAGTACTTC. Translation gives CASSRTPVDRPYEQYF.

There are many counts of this clonotype. The rearrangement joins TRBV6-1 to TRBJ1-4; 9 bases line up with TRBD1. This CDR3 spans 15 amino acids. With V trimmed by 5 bases and J by 8 bases, 9 bases remained unmatched. The germline V gene has CDR1 MNHNS and CDR2 SASEGT. In nucleotides, the CDR3 is TGTGCCAGCAGTCTGCGGACAGGGGTTGGAGAAAAACTGTTTTTT. Its translation: CASSLRTGVGEKLFF.

This clonotype occurred a few times. This chain uses TRBV20-1 with TRBJ1-1; 9 bases agree with TRBD1. Trimming took 6 bases from V and 6 from J; bases not matched to a gene: 11. Germline assignment: CDR1 DFQATT and CDR2 SNEGSKA (reference sequence). There are 14 residues in the CDR3. CDR3 region: CSAVSPGQGSEAFF. The DNA for the CDR3 is TGCAGTGCCGTTTCCCCGGGACAGGGTTCTGAAGCTTTCTTT.

This clonotype was seen a handful of times. V gene TRBV21-1 combines with J gene TRBJ1-1. TRBV21-1 is a pseudogene locus. This CDR3 is built from 9 residues. The CDR3 loop reads CASRVGAFF. CDR3 bases: TGTGCCAGCAGGGTAGGAGCTTTCTTT.

V is TRBV20-1 and J is TRBJ2-3; D is ambiguous. CDR3 length equals 11 residues. Germline CDR1 reads DFQATT; CDR2 reads SNEGSKA (reference sequence). The V and J ends lost 3 bases and 6 bases respectively, with 7 bases between them. The CDR3 bases are TGCAGTGCTAGTAATTGGGATACGCAGTATTTT. Translation: CSASNWDTQYF.

Ten or more counts support this clonotype. CDR3 loop: CASSFRDRATEAFF. CDR3 bases: TGTGCCAGCAGTTTCCGGGACAGGGCCACTGAAGCTTTCTTT. V gene TRBV12-3 or TRBV12-4 combines with J gene TRBJ1-1; the match to TRBD1 covers 9 bases. Trimming removed 3 bases from V and 4 bases from J; junction bases left unmatched: 3. The length of the CDR3 is 14 residues.

This chain joins TRBV7-8 and TRBJ1-1; no definite D call. Deletions cut 1 base from V and 5 bases from J, with 8 bases between. Germline CDR1 SGHVS, CDR2 FQNEAQ. There are 13 residues in the CDR3. The CDR3 coding sequence is TGTGCCAGCAGCTTAGTTTGGGAAACTGAAGCTTTCTTT. The encoded protein is CASSLVWETEAFF.

The chain joins TRBV20-1 to TRBJ2-7; D may be TRBD2 (6 bases). CDR1 and CDR2 from the germline V gene are DFQATT and SNEGSKA (reference sequence). The CDR3 consists of 12 residues. V was trimmed by 5 bases and J by 6 bases, leaving 14 bases between them. The CDR3 protein is CSAHGTRSEQYF. In nucleotides, the CDR3 is TGCAGTGCTCACGGGACTCGTTCCGAGCAGTACTTC.